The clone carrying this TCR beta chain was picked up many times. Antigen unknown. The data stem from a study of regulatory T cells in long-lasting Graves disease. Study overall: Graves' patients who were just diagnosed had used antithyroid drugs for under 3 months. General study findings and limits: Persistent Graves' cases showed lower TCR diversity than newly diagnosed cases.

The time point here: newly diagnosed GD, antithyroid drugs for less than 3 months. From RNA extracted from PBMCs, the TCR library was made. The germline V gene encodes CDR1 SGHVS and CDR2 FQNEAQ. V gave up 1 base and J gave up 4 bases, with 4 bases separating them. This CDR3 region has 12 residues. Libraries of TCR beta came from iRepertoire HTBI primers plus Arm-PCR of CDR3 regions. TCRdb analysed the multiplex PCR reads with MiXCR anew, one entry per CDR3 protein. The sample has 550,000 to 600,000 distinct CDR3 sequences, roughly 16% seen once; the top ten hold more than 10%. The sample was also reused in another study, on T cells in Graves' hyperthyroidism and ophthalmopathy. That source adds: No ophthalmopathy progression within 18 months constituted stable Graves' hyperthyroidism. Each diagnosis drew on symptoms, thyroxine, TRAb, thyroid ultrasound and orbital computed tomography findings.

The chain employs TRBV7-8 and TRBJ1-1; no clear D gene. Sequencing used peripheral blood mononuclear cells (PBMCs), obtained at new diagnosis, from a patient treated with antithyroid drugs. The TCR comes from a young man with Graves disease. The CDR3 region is CASSLGPTEAFF. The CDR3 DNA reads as TGTGCCAGCAGCTTAGGGCCCACTGAAGCTTTCTTT.